This entry features one TCR beta chain sequence. While the first cohort had hundreds of subjects, the donors belonged to the separate validation cohort of about 120 subjects. This sample was included in a study of cytomegalovirus exposure and HLA in healthy donors. Germline V gene sequence: CDR1 SGHRS, CDR2 YFSETQ. The CDR3 sequence is 16 residues long. The V end was cut by 4 bases, the J end by 7 bases, with 18 bases between. Here immunoSEQ multiplex PCR was the method, and the copy in TCRdb shows in-frame clones only, minus some. The table records a few hundred thousand clones, around 89% of them present only once.

The rearrangement joins TRBV5-1 to TRBJ1-6; weak D call: TRBD1 (6 bases). Material for sequencing was PBMCs. The sequence came from a woman aged 18 to 35 in good health and CMV-seronegative. The CDR3 nucleotides are TGCGCCAGCAGCCCCAGGACACAGGGTTTCAATTCACCCCTCCACTTT. Protein: CASSPRTQGFNSPLHF.